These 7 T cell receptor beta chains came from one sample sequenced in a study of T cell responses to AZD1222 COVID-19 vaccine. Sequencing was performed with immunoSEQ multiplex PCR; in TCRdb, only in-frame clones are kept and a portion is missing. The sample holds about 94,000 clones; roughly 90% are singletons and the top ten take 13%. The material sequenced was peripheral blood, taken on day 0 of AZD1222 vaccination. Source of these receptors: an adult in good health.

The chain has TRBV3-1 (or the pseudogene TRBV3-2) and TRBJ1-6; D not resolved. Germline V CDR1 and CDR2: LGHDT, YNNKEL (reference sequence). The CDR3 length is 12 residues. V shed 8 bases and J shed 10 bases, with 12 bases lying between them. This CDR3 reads CASQVDSSPLHF. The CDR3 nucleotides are TGTGCCAGCCAGGTAGATAGCTCACCCCTCCACTTT.

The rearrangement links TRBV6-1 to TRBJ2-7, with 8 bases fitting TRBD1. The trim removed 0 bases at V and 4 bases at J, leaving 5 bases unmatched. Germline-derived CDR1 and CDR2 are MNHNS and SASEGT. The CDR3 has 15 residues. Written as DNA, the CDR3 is TGTGCCAGCAGTGAAGCCGGGACAGGACCGTACGAGCAGTACTTC. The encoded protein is CASSEAGTGPYEQYF.

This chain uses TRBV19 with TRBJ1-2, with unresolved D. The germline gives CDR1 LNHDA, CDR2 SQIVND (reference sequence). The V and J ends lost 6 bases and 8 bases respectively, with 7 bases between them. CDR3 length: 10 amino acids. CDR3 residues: CASSQEGYTF. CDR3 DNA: TGTGCCAGTAGCCAGGAGGGCTACACCTTC.

The CDR3 protein is CAWLGGGLGYTF. The CDR3 nucleotides read TGTGCCTGGCTGGGGGGCGGTCTGGGCTACACCTTC. V gene TRBV30 combines with J gene TRBJ1-2; perhaps TRBD1 as D (6 bases). The germline V gene encodes CDR1 GTSNPN and CDR2 SVGIG (reference sequence). The CDR3 spans 12 residues. Trimming left V 5 bases short and J 8 bases short, with 15 bases between.

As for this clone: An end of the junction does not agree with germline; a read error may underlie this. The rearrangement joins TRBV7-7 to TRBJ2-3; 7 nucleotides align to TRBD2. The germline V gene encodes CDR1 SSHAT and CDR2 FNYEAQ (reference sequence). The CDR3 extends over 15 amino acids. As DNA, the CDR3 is TGTGCTAGCAGCTTTGGACTAGGCGGTATGGATACGCAGTATTTT. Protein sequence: CASSFGLGGMDTQYF.

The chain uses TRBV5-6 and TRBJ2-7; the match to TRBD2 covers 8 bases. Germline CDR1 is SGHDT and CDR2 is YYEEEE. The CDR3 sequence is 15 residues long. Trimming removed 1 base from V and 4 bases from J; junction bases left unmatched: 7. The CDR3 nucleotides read TGTGCCAGCAGCTTGTTCGGACTAGCAGGGTACGAGCAGTACTTC. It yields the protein CASSLFGLAGYEQYF. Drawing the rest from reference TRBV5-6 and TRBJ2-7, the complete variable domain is DAGVTQSPTHLIKTRGQQVTLRCSPKSGHDTVSWYQQALGQGPQFIFQYYEEEERQRGNFPDRFSGHQFPNYSSELNVNALLLGDSALYLCASSLFGLAGYEQYFGPGTRLTVT.

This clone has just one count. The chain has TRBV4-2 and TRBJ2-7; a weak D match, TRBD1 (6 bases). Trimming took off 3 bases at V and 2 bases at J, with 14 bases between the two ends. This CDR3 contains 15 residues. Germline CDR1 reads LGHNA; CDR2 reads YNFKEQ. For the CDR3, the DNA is TGTGCCAGCAGCCAGCAGACAGGTTTGCCCTACGAGCAGTACTTC. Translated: CASSQQTGLPYEQYF.